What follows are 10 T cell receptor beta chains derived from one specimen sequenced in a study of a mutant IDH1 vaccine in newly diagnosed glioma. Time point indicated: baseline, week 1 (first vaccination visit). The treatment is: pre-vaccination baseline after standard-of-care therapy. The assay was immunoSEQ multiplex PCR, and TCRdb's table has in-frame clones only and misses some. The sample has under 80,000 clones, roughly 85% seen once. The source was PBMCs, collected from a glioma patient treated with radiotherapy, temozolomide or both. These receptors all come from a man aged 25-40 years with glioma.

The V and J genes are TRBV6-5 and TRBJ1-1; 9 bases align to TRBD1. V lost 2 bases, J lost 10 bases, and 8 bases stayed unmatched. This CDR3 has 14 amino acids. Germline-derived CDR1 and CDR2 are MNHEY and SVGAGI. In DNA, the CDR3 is TGTGCCAGCAGTTACATACGGACAGGGGTTGCAGCTTTCTTT. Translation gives CASSYIRTGVAAFF.

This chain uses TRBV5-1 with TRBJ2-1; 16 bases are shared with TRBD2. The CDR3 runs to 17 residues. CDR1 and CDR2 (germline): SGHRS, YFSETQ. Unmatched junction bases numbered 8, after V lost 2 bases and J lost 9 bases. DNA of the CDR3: TGCGCCAGCAGCTTCTCCGGGACTAGCGGGGGGGCGGCTGAGCAGTTCTTC. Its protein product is CASSFSGTSGGAAEQFF.

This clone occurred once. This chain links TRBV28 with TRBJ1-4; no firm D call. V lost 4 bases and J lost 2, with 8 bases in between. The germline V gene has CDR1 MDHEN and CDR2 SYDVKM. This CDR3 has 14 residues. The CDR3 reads CASSSAGTNEKLFF. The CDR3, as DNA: TGTGCCAGCAGTTCCGCGGGGACTAATGAAAAACTGTTTTTT.

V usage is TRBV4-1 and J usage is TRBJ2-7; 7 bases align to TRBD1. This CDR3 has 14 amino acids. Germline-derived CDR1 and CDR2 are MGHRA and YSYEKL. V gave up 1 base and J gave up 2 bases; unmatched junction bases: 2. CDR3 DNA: TGCGCCAGCAGCCAAGCAGACAGGGCCTACGAGCAGTACTTC. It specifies CASSQADRAYEQYF.

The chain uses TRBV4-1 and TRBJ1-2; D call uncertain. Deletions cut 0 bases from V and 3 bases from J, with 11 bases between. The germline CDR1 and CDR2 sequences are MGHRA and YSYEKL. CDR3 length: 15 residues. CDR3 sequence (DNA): TGCGCCAGCAGCCAAGATTTAAGGGTCGACTATGGCTACACCTTC. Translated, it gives CASSQDLRVDYGYTF.

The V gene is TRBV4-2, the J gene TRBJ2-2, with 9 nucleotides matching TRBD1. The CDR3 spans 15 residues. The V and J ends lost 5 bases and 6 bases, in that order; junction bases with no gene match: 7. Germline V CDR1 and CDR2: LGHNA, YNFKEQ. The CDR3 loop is CASSWTGASSGELFF. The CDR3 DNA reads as TGTGCCAGCAGCTGGACAGGGGCCTCGTCCGGGGAGCTGTTTTTT.

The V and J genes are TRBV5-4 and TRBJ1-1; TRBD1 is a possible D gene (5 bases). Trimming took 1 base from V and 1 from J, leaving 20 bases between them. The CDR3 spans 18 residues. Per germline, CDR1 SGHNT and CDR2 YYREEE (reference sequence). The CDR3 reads CASSLRSVNGAPNTEAFF. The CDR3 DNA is TGTGCCAGCAGCTTGAGGTCCGTAAATGGGGCGCCGAACACTGAAGCTTTCTTT.

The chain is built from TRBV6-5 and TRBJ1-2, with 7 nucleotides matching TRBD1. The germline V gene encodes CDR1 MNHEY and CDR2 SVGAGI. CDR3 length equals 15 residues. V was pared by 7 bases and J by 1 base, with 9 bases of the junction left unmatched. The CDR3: CASKAPGQLNYGYTF. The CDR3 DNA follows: TGTGCCAGCAAGGCACCGGGACAGCTTAACTATGGCTACACCTTC.

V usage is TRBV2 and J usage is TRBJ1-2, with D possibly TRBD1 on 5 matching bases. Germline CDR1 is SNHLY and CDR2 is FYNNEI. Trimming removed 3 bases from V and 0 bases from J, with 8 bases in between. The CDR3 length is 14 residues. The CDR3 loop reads CASSEAGTNYGYTF. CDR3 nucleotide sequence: TGTGCCAGCAGTGAGGCAGGGACTAACTATGGCTACACCTTC.

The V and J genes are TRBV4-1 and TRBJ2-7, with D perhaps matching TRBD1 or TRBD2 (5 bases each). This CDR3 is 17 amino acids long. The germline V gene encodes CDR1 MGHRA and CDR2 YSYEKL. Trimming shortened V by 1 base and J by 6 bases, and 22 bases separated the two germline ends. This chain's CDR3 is CASSQAGQGSYYVEQYF. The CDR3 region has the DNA TGCGCCAGCAGCCAAGCGGGGCAGGGATCTTATTACGTCGAGCAGTACTTC.